This T cell receptor (beta chain) appears in the sequencing data of a study of T cell repertoires in cytomegalovirus infection. The wider study: CMV infection together with matching HLA type was indicated by public TCR beta signatures.

MiXCR, applied by TCRdb to the reads, yields one record per CDR3 protein. The sample records some 170,000 distinct CDR3 sequences, roughly a sixth being singletons. In the case of this clonotype: Its antigen remains unidentified.

This CDR3 contains 16 residues. Germline trimming cut 3 bases from V and 5 bases from J; bases unmatched to any gene: 10. From germline, CDR1 is DFQATT and CDR2 SNEGSKA (reference sequence). The study's findings and limits: Across the ex vivo response, the dominant clonotypes were HLA-C-restricted CMV-specific TCR beta clonotypes. Cumulative frequency of public TCR beta families picked out carriers of CMV plus the relevant HLA.

The genes are TRBV20-1 and TRBJ2-1; TRBD1 agrees at 10 bases. The sequenced sample consisted of CD8+ T cells from PBMCs. This receptor was taken from a human donor in good health (CMV status not recorded). Some clones in this sample may be carry-over from other donors' samples. CDR3 in amino acids: CSARDTGTGDHNEQFF. The DNA of the CDR3 is TGCAGTGCTAGGGATACCGGGACAGGGGACCACAATGAGCAGTTCTTC.